The 27 T cell receptor beta chains in this list originate from one sample, sequenced in a study of T cells in Graves' hyperthyroidism and ophthalmopathy. Researchers amplified the TCR beta CDR3 regions from RNA transcripts. A set of HTBI primers served as the primers for a first-round RT-PCR of the TCR CDR3. TCRdb re-called the multiplex PCR reads through MiXCR, storing one row per CDR3 protein. In the table there are a few hundred thousand distinct CDR3 sequences, 15% to 19% of which are singletons. The sample taken for sequencing was blood. All receptors come from a woman aged 25 to 45 with Graves' hyperthyroidism.

The chain combines TRBV15 with TRBJ1-4; the D is unclear. The V gene's germline CDR1 is LNHNV and CDR2 YYDKDF (reference sequence). With 8 bases removed from V and 8 bases from J, the gap between germline ends came to 15 bases. The CDR3 runs to 13 residues. This chain's CDR3 is CATVGGVGEKLFF. CDR3 bases: TGTGCCACCGTCGGAGGTGTCGGAGAAAAACTGTTTTTT. The full variable domain, completed using reference TRBV15 and TRBJ1-4, is DAMVIQNPRYQVTQFGKPVTLSCSQTLNHNVMYWYQQKSSQAPKLLFHYYDKDFNNEADTPDNFQSRRPNTSFCFLDIRSPGLGDTAMYLCATVGGVGEKLFFGSGTQLSVL.

This clonotype showed up many times. The CDR3 DNA reads as TGTGCCAGCACCCCCGTGACTAGCGGGACGTTGCACAATGAGCAGTTCTTC. Protein: CASTPVTSGTLHNEQFF. The chain employs TRBV12-3 or TRBV12-4 and TRBJ2-1, with 11 bases lining up with TRBD2. The CDR3 has 17 residues. J gave up 5 bases and V 7 bases, and 13 bases lay outside the gene matches.

In the case of this clonotype: This may be a read error: a much more frequent sequence differs by one nucleotide. This chain links TRBV6-1 with TRBJ1-2; D is perhaps TRBD1 (5 bases). CDR3 length: 12 residues. CDR1 is MNHNS and CDR2 is SASEGT in the germline V gene. DNA of the CDR3: TGTGTCAGCTCCCGGACATACTATGGCTACACCTTC. It yields the protein CVSSRTYYGYTF.

This clonotype appeared many times. The gene calls are TRBV28 and TRBJ1-1; 9 nucleotides line up with TRBD1. The CDR3 spans 15 residues. After removal of 6 bases from V and 7 bases from J, the junction contained 12 bases not matched to a gene. Germline CDR1 and CDR2: MDHEN and SYDVKM. CDR3 protein: CASSPDRGPLREAFF. DNA of the CDR3: TGTGCCAGCAGCCCGGACAGGGGCCCCCTGCGTGAAGCTTTCTTT.

Ten or more counts support this clonotype. This chain connects TRBV3-1 to TRBJ2-7; D gene uncertain. Trimming stripped 0 bases from V and 3 bases from J, with 12 bases between. CDR3 length equals 15 residues. CDR1 and CDR2 from the germline V gene are LGHDT and YNNKEL (reference sequence). The CDR3 region has the DNA TGTGCCAGCAGCCAAGATTGGTCTCGCAGCTACGAGCAGTACTTC. It is translated as CASSQDWSRSYEQYF.

In regard to this clonotype: One junction end does not reproduce the germline sequence, and a read error may be involved. The chain joins TRBV4-1 to TRBJ1-2, with D tentatively TRBD1 (5 bases). The germline V gene encodes CDR1 MGHRA and CDR2 YSYEKL. CDR3 length: 13 amino acids. CDR3 amino acids: CASSQGADTSYTF. The CDR3 DNA is TGTGCCAGCAGCCAAGGGGCGGACACAAGTTACACCTTC.

This clonotype occurred many times. This chain joins TRBV6-5 and TRBJ1-2, with TRBD1 matching over 8 bases. Germline assignment: CDR1 MNHEY and CDR2 SVGAGI. J gave up 5 bases and V 0 bases, and 2 bases lay outside the gene matches. The CDR3 has 14 amino acids. The CDR3 sequence is CASSYSGQVYGYTF. CDR3 DNA: TGTGCCAGCAGTTACTCGGGACAGGTGTATGGCTACACCTTC.

This clonotype was counted a few times. The V gene is TRBV24-1, the J gene TRBJ2-7, with a weak D call TRBD1 (6 bases). Trimming shortened V by 3 bases and J by 8 bases, and 19 bases separated the two germline ends. The CDR3 is 15 amino acids. Germline CDR1 reads KGHDR; CDR2 reads SFDVKD. The CDR3 is CATSDTQGSSTKQYF. CDR3 sequence (DNA): TGTGCCACCAGTGATACCCAGGGGTCCTCTACGAAGCAGTACTTC.

The chain joins TRBV20-1 to TRBJ2-5, with TRBD1 as a possible D gene (5 bases). The V gene's germline CDR1 is DFQATT and CDR2 SNEGSKA (reference sequence). CDR3 length equals 14 residues. Trimming took 6 bases from V and 3 from J, leaving 17 bases between them. The CDR3 nucleotides are TGCAGTGCCCCCCTATCAACAGGAGAAGAGACCCAGTACTTC. Amino acids: CSAPLSTGEETQYF.

Only one count was recorded for this clonotype. Here the CDR3 reads CATRKTGTGANVLTF. Written as DNA, the CDR3 is TGTGCCACCAGAAAGACAGGGACTGGGGCCAACGTCCTGACTTTC. The V and J genes are TRBV15 and TRBJ2-6; TRBD1 matches at 7 bases. J gave up 2 bases and V 6 bases, and 4 bases lay outside the gene matches. Per the germline V gene, CDR1 is LNHNV and CDR2 is YYDKDF (reference sequence). The CDR3 consists of 15 residues. Using reference TRBV15 and TRBJ2-6 for the parts outside the CDR3, the full variable domain is DAMVIQNPRYQVTQFGKPVTLSCSQTLNHNVMYWYQQKSSQAPKLLFHYYDKDFNNEADTPDNFQSRRPNTSFCFLDIRSPGLGDTAMYLCATRKTGTGANVLTFGAGSRLTVL.

J is TRBJ2-2 and V is TRBV30; D not resolved. V dropped 4 bases and J dropped 3 bases, with 12 bases sitting between them. The germline CDR1 and CDR2 sequences are GTSNPN and SVGIG (reference sequence). This CDR3 has 14 amino acids. The DNA of the CDR3 is TGTGCCTGGAAGTCTGGTCTCTACACCGGGGAGCTGTTTTTT. Its translation is CAWKSGLYTGELFF.

The table lists this clonotype with a few counts. The genes are TRBV19 and TRBJ2-3; 12 bases fit TRBD2. The V segment lost 5 bases and the J segment 10 bases; nucleotides outside the gene matches: 10. The CDR3 covers 15 residues. Germline lookup yields CDR1 LNHDA and CDR2 SQIVND (reference sequence). CDR3 amino acids: CASSFLAGGDAPQYF. The CDR3 DNA reads TGTGCCAGTAGTTTCCTAGCGGGAGGGGATGCTCCGCAGTATTTT.

This clonotype was detected ten times or more. The chain has TRBV29-1 and TRBJ1-1; 10 bases match TRBD1. The CDR3 consists of 11 residues. Looked up from germline, CDR1 is SQVTM and CDR2 is ANQGSEA. V lost 7 bases, J lost 5 bases, and 1 base stayed unmatched. The chain's CDR3 is CSADRGTEAFF. In DNA, the CDR3 is TGCAGCGCGGACAGGGGGACTGAAGCTTTCTTT.

The V call is TRBV6-1, the J call TRBJ2-2; 7 positions match TRBD2. The CDR3 has 13 amino acids. Trimming cost V 6 bases and J 3 bases; bases outside gene matches: 1. CDR1 and CDR2 from the germline V gene are MNHNS and SASEGT. The CDR3, as DNA: TGTGCCAGCAGGGGAGGGGACACCGGGGAGCTGTTTTTT. It specifies CASRGGDTGELFF.

The chain joins TRBV3-1 to TRBJ1-6; TRBD1 aligns across 11 bases. The V and J ends lost 1 base and 12 bases, in that order; junction bases with no gene match: 5. There are 15 residues in the CDR3. Germline CDR1 LGHDT, CDR2 YNNKEL (reference sequence). CDR3 sequence: CASSQGGGQGVPLHF. CDR3 nucleotide sequence: TGTGCCAGCAGCCAAGGGGGGGGACAGGGGGTACCCCTCCACTTT.

This clonotype was detected many times. This chain uses TRBV7-3 with TRBJ2-1, with 9 bases fitting TRBD2. This CDR3 spans 14 amino acids. Germline V lookup: CDR1 SGHTA, CDR2 FQGTGA. J lost 5 bases, V lost 5 bases, and 4 bases had no gene match. CDR3 amino acids: CASSRSGGNNEQFF. CDR3 nucleotide sequence: TGTGCCAGCAGCCGTAGCGGGGGTAACAATGAGCAGTTCTTC.

The rearrangement links TRBV19 to TRBJ2-1; D possibly matches TRBD1 or TRBD2 (7 bases each). V lost 4 bases and J lost 4, with 20 bases in between. Germline CDR1 is LNHDA and CDR2 is SQIVND (reference sequence). The CDR3 covers 17 residues. The CDR3: CASSTRQGGLSYNEQFF. CDR3 DNA sequence: TGTGCCAGTAGTACAAGACAGGGAGGGTTGTCATACAATGAGCAGTTCTTC.

This clonotype was counted many times. CDR3 in DNA: TGCGCCAGCAGCCAAGAAGGGACAGGGGTCCACGAGCAGTACTTC. It specifies CASSQEGTGVHEQYF. The chain employs TRBV4-1 and TRBJ2-7; TRBD1 aligns across 10 bases. Trimming cost V 0 bases and J 5 bases; bases outside gene matches: 4. The CDR3 covers 15 residues. Germline-derived CDR1 and CDR2 are MGHRA and YSYEKL.

This clonotype came up many times. This chain connects TRBV5-1 to TRBJ2-1, with 13 bases fitting TRBD2. The trim removed 4 bases at V and 9 bases at J, leaving 7 bases unmatched. CDR1 is SGHRS, CDR2 YFSETQ, per germline. The CDR3 has 15 amino acids. The CDR3 here is CASSDGLAGVSEQFF. CDR3 bases: TGCGCCAGCAGCGACGGACTAGCGGGAGTTAGTGAGCAGTTCTTC.

V usage is TRBV10-3 and J usage is TRBJ2-5, with TRBD2 matching 7 bases. V lost 4 bases to trimming and J lost 1 base; unmatched junction nucleotides: 6. CDR3 size: 15 residues. Germline lookup yields CDR1 ENHRY and CDR2 SYGVKD. The CDR3: CAISADGGIQETQYF. The CDR3 DNA follows: TGTGCCATCAGTGCTGACGGGGGGATCCAAGAGACCCAGTACTTC.

This clonotype was observed many times. The chain recombines TRBV30 with TRBJ2-5; D gene ambiguous. Germline CDR1 reads GTSNPN; CDR2 reads SVGIG (reference sequence). The CDR3 runs to 11 residues. Trimming shortened V by 2 bases and J by 4 bases, and 5 bases separated the two germline ends. CDR3 in amino acids: CAWSSAETQYF. Here the CDR3 DNA reads TGTGCCTGGAGTTCAGCAGAGACCCAGTACTTC.

The sample holds one count of this clonotype. V is TRBV5-4 and J is TRBJ2-1; the D is unclear. The V gene lost 4 bases and the J gene lost 0 bases, with 8 bases spanning the gap. CDR3 length: 14 amino acids. Germline V lookup: CDR1 SGHNT, CDR2 YYREEE (reference sequence). The CDR3 region is CASSPFISYNEQFF. Written as DNA, the CDR3 is TGTGCCAGCAGCCCCTTTATCTCCTACAATGAGCAGTTCTTC.

The sample holds a few counts of this clonotype. V and J are TRBV7-9 and TRBJ2-7, with D possibly matching TRBD2 (6 bases). CDR1 and CDR2 from the germline V gene are SEHNR and FQNEAQ (reference sequence). CDR3 length: 14 amino acids. V shed 4 bases and J shed 3 bases, with 13 bases lying between them. CDR3 protein: CASSSLEGFYEQYF. The DNA for the CDR3 is TGTGCCAGCAGCTCGTTGGAGGGGTTCTACGAGCAGTACTTC.

This clonotype was seen only a few times. The chain links TRBV9 to TRBJ2-1; TRBD2 aligns across 7 bases. CDR1 is SGDLS, CDR2 YYNGEE, per germline. The length of the CDR3 is 16 residues. The trim removed 0 bases at V and 5 bases at J, leaving 8 bases unmatched. The CDR3 spells CASSVVGGGPHNEQFF. The CDR3 bases are TGTGCCAGCAGCGTAGTTGGGGGAGGGCCCCACAATGAGCAGTTCTTC.

This chain uses TRBV6-2 or TRBV6-3 with TRBJ2-1, with a weak D call TRBD1 (5 bases). Between the trimmed V and J ends, which lost 6 bases and 6 bases, there was a span of 21 bases. CDR1 is MNHEY and CDR2 is SVGEGT in the germline V gene. The CDR3 consists of 16 residues. The CDR3 loop is CASRGRASNSPNEQFF. The DNA of the CDR3 is TGTGCCAGCAGGGGGCGCGCGAGCAATTCCCCCAATGAGCAGTTCTTC.

This rearrangement joins TRBV20-1 to TRBJ2-7; TRBD2 is a possible D gene (5 bases). The CDR3 sequence is 16 residues long. Trimming removed 5 bases from V and 0 bases from J, with 20 bases in between. Germline values: CDR1 DFQATT, CDR2 SNEGSKA (reference sequence). CDR3 coding DNA: TGCAGTGCTGATACGAGGACTTCTACGACCTCCTACGAGCAGTACTTC. It encodes CSADTRTSTTSYEQYF.

The rearrangement links TRBV4-1 to TRBJ1-2; possibly TRBD1 for D (6 bases). This CDR3 region has 14 residues. Between the trimmed V and J ends, which lost 4 bases and 5 bases, there was a span of 14 bases. From germline, CDR1 is MGHRA and CDR2 YSYEKL. The CDR3 reads CASSRITGHYGYTF. The CDR3 DNA reads TGCGCCAGCAGCCGAATTACAGGGCATTATGGCTACACCTTC.